The rows below give T cell receptor beta chains drawn from one sample of a study of blood T cell repertoires in COVID-19. Data came from immunoSEQ multiplex PCR; TCRdb stores just in-frame clones and leaves some out. This repertoire shows fewer than 70,000 clones, 80% to 90% found once; its top ten account for roughly 7.7%. Input material: peripheral blood. The receptors shown here come from a woman in her sixties or seventies with active COVID-19. CDR3s include the opening cysteine and the closing phenylalanine or tryptophan. Fields, in order: V gene, D gene, clone size, J gene, CDR3 DNA, CDR3 protein. D genes are given only for firm matches. The size field is filled for only some rows; it gives once, few, many or a size class.

TRBV28	-	-	TRBJ2-1	TGTGCCAGCAGTTCCGAGGACACCTCCTACAATGAGCAGTTCTTC	CASSSEDTSYNEQFF
TRBV5-1	TRBD1	-	TRBJ1-1	TGCGCCAGCAGCTGGGGACAGGCGGACACTGAAGCTTTCTTT	CASSWGQADTEAFF
TRBV6-5	-	-	TRBJ2-7	TGTGCCAGCAGTTACAGGGAGGTGGGCTCCTACGAGCAGTACTTC	CASSYREVGSYEQYF
TRBV28	TRBD2	-	TRBJ2-1	TGTGCCAGCAGTTCCCATTCGGCGGGAGGGTACAATGAGCAGTTCTTC	CASSSHSAGGYNEQFF
TRBV5-6	TRBD1	few	TRBJ2-1	TGTGCCAGCAGCCGAGGGACAGTCAATGAGCAGTTCTTC	CASSRGTVNEQFF
TRBV6-1	TRBD1	-	TRBJ2-3	TGTGCCAGCAGTGAAGCCTTACAGGGGTCTAGCACAGATACGCAGTATTTT	CASSEALQGSSTDTQYF
TRBV6-2/TRBV6-3	-	-	TRBJ2-2	TGTGCCAGCAGTACCGGGGTTAGCACCGGGGAGCTGTTTTTT	CASSTGVSTGELFF
TRBV18	-	few	TRBJ1-6	TGTGCCAGCTCACCAAACTACAGGGATAATTCACCCCTCCACTTT	CASSPNYRDNSPLHF
TRBV6-5	TRBD1	-	TRBJ1-1	TGTGCCAGCAGTCACCGGGACAGGGCGAACACTGAAGCTTTCTTT	CASSHRDRANTEAFF
TRBV28	TRBD2	once	TRBJ2-7	TGTGCCAGCAGTTTTCGGGAAGCGGGAGGGAACGAGCAGTACTTC	CASSFREAGGNEQYF
TRBV20-1	-	-	TRBJ2-2	TGCAGTGCTAGAGCGACCGGGGAGCTGTTTTTT	CSARATGELFF
TRBV19	-	few	TRBJ2-1	TGTGCCAGTAGTATGGAGGGAACCTCCTCTGTAGACAATGAGCAGTTCTTC	CASSMEGTSSVDNEQFF
TRBV20-1	TRBD1	-	TRBJ2-1	TGCAGTGCTAGTCCGGGGACAGGGGCAAACAATGAGCAGTTCTTC	CSASPGTGANNEQFF